One and the same sample provided the 3 T cell receptor beta chains below, sequenced in a study of PD-1 blockade in classical Hodgkin lymphoma. Repertoires were generated with immunoSEQ multiplex PCR, while TCRdb's copy carries only in-frame clones and drops some. The data hold about 17,000 clones, with 65% to 85% observed a single time. Stated time point: cycle 4 day 1 (C4D1), after more than five weeks of nivolumab. The patients all showed relapse after autologous stem cell transplantation, while their brentuximab vedotin exposure varied. Thawed PBMCs were the source of CD4+ T cells, purified by magnetic negative selection. The source was CD4+ T cells from blood, collected before the fourth cycle of nivolumab. These receptors were obtained from a human donor with classical Hodgkin lymphoma.

This clone was detected only a few times. This chain links TRBV29-1 with TRBJ1-3, with D unclear. With 4 bases removed from V and 14 bases from J, the gap between germline ends came to 18 bases. The V gene's germline CDR1 is SQVTM and CDR2 ANQGSEA. The CDR3 consists of 12 residues. The CDR3 sequence: CSVVANTRELYF. In nucleotides, the CDR3 is TGCAGCGTTGTTGCTAATACCCGCGAATTATATTTT.

The chain joins TRBV5-1 to TRBJ2-5; 9 nucleotides line up with TRBD1. The CDR3 length is 15 residues. Germline V gene data show CDR1 as SGHRS and CDR2 as YFSETQ. V trimming: 3 bases; J trimming: 3 bases; junction bases outside the gene matches: 6. The CDR3: CASSSRQGEKETQYF. The DNA for the CDR3 is TGCGCCAGCAGCTCCAGACAGGGGGAAAAAGAGACCCAGTACTTC.

This clone was seen only a few times. This chain connects TRBV7-9 to TRBJ1-2, with D unresolved. Germline V gives CDR1 SEHNR, CDR2 FQNEAQ (reference sequence). The CDR3 runs 13 residues. V was cut by 5 bases and J by 8 bases, with 15 bases left in between. The CDR3 DNA sequence: TGTGCCAGCAGCCTGGGTGGGATTGGCGGCTACACCTTC. This gives the protein CASSLGGIGGYTF. Looking up the rest from reference TRBV7-9 and TRBJ1-2 gives the full variable domain: DTGVSQNPRHKITKRGQNVTFRCDPISEHNRLYWYRQTLGQGPEFLTYFQNEAQLEKSRLLSDRFSAERPKGSFSTLEIQRTEQGDSAMYLCASSLGGIGGYTFGSGTRLTVV.